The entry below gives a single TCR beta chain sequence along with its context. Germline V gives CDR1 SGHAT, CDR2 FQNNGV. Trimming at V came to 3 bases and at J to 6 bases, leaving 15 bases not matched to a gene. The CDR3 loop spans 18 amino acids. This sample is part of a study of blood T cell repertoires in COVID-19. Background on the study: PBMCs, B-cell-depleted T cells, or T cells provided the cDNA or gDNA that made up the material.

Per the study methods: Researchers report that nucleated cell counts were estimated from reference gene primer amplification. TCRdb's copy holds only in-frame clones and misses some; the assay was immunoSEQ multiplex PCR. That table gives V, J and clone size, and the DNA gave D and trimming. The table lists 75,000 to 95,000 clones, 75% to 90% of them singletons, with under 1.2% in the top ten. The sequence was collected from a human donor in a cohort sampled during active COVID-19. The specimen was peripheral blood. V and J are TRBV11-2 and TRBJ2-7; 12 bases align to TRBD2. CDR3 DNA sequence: TGTGCCAGCAGCTTCCACGGGACTAGCGGGTCCATTTTACGCGAGCAGTACTTC. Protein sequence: CASSFHGTSGSILREQYF.